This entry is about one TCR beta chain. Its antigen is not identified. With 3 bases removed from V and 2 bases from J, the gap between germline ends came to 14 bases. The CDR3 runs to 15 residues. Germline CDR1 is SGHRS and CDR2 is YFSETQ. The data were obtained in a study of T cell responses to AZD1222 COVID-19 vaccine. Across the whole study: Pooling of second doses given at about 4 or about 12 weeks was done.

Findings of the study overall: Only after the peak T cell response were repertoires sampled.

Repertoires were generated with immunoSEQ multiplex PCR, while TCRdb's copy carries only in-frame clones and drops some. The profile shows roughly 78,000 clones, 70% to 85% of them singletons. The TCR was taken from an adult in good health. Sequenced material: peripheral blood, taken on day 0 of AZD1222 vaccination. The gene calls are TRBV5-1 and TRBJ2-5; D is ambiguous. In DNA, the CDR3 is TGCGCCAGCAGCTGGACGGGTCACCCTCAAGAGACCCAGTACTTC. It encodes CASSWTGHPQETQYF.